Reported below is one T cell receptor (beta chain). One end of the junction is discordant with germline, which a read error may explain. According to the study, genomic DNA was the template for TCR beta VDJ and CDR3 profiling. TCRdb independently ran MiXCR on the reads; one entry per CDR3 protein. The table has 150,000 to 200,000 distinct CDR3 sequences, 48% seen once. Germline loops: CDR1 SGHRS, CDR2 YFSETQ. This CDR3 is 14 amino acids long. Only patients with CD8+CD57+ cell expansion on flow cytometry were chosen for sequencing. This entry is derived from a study of CD8+CD57+ T cells in acquired aplastic anemia.

The receptor's source is a human donor with aplastic anemia. The sequencing sample was made of sorted CD4+, CD8+, or CD8+CD57+ T cells (not recorded which) from PBMCs. The chain carries TRBV5-1 and TRBJ2-7, with 9 bases fitting TRBD1. DNA for the CDR3: TGCGCCAGCAGCTTGACAGGGGGCTCCCACGAGCAGTACTTC. This sequence encodes CASSLTGGSHEQYF.